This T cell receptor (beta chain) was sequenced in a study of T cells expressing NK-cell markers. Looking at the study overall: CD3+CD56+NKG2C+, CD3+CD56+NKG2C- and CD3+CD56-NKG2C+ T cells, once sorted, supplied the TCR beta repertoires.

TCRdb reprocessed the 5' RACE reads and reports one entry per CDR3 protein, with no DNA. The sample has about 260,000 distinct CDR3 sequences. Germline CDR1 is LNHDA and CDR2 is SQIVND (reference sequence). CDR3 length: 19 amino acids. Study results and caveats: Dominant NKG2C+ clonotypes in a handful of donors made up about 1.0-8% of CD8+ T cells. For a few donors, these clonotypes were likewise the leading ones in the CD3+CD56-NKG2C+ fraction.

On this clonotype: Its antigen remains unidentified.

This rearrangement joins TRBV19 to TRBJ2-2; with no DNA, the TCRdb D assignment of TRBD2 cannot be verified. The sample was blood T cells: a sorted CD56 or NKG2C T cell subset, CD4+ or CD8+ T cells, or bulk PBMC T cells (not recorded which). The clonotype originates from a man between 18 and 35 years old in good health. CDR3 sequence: CASSPILGTSGRNTGELFF.